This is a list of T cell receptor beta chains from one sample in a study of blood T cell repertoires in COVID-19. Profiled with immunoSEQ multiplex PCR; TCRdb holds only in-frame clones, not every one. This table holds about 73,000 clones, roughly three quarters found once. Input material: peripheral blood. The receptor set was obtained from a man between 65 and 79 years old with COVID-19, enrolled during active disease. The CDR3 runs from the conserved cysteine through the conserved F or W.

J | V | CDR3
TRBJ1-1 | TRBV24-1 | CATSGTENTEAFF
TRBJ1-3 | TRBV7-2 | CASSPMSGGSGNTIYF
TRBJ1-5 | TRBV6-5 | CASSRQGSGQPQHF
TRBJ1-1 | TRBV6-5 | CASKVTGNTEAFF
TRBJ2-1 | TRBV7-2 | CASSLDSGSYNEQFF
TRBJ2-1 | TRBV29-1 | CSTQGPAFSEQFF
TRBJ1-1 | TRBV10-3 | CAIKVRANEGREDTEAFF
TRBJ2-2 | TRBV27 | CASSLDRANTGELFF
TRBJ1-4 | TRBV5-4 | CASSSRQGAREKLFF
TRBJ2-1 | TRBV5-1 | CASSLWTANNEQFF
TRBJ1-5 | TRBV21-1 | CASNPRETCGHQPQHF
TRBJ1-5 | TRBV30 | CAWSIGSGNQPQHF
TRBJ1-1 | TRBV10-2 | CASSERMTGGTEAFF
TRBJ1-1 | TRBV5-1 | CASSLNLRNTEAFF
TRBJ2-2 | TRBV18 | CASSPSAGGKYTGELFF
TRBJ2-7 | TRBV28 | CASSFDYQGSYEQYF
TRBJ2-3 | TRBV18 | CASSPTAADTQYF
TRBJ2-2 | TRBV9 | CASSVGLRAATGELFF
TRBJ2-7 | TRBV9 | CASSGGTGRGYEQYF
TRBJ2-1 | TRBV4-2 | CASSQVGRESTSYNEQFF
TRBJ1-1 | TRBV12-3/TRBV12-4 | CASTPTGGTEAFF
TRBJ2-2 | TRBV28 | CASSFSGRNTGELFF
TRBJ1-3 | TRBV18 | CASSPPVGTGGRSAGNTIYF
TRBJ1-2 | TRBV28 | CASSLPGRYGYTF
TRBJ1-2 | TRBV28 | CASLDDVDRINYGYTF